This TCR beta chain was observed in a study of cytomegalovirus exposure and HLA in healthy donors. The PCR ran on 60 Vbeta and 13 Jbeta primers. Sequencing was performed with immunoSEQ multiplex PCR; in TCRdb, only in-frame clones are kept and a portion is missing. In all, the sample yields approximately 190,000 clones. Per the germline V gene, CDR1 is GTSNPN and CDR2 is SVGIG (reference sequence). The ends were cut back, 3 bases at V and 1 base at J, with 13 bases in the middle. The CDR3 contains 15 residues. The V and J genes are TRBV30 and TRBJ2-1; possible D gene TRBD2, 5 bases. This clonotype was obtained from a man between 25 and 39 years old in good health and CMV-seronegative. The source material was PBMCs. Here the CDR3 DNA reads TGTGCCTGGAGCGGGATACGCGGGTCCTACAATGAGCAGTTCTTC. It codes for CAWSGIRGSYNEQFF. Filled out from reference TRBV30 and TRBJ2-1, the complete variable domain reads SQTIHQWPATLVQPVGSPLSLECTVEGTSNPNLYWYRQAAGRGLQLLFYSVGIGQISSEVPQNLSASRPQDRQFILSSKKLLLSDSGFYLCAWSGIRGSYNEQFFGPGTRLTVL.